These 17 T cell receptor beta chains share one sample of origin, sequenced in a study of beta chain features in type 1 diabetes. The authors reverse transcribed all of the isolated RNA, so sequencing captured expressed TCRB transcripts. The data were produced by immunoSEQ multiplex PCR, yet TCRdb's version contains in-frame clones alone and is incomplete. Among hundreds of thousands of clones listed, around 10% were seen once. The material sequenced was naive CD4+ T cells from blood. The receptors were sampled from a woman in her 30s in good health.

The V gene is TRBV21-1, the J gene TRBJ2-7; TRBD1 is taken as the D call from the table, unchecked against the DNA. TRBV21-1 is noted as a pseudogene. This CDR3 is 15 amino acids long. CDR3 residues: CASSKGDRAPYEQYF. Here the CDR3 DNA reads TGTGCCAGCAGCAAGGGGGACAGGGCTCCCTACGAGCAGTACTTC.

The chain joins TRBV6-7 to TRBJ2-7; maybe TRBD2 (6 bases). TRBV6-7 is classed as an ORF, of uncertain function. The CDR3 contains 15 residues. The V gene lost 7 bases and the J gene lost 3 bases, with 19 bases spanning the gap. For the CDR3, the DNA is TGTGCCAGCACCTGCAGGGACTCTGACCTCTACGAGCAGTACTTC. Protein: CASTCRDSDLYEQYF.

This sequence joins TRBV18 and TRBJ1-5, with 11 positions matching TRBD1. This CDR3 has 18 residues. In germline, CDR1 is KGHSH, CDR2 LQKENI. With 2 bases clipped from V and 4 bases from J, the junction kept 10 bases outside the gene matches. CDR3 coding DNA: TGTGCCAGCTCACCAATATCTCGGGGACAGGGGGGAAATCAGCCCCAGCATTTT. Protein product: CASSPISRGQGGNQPQHF.

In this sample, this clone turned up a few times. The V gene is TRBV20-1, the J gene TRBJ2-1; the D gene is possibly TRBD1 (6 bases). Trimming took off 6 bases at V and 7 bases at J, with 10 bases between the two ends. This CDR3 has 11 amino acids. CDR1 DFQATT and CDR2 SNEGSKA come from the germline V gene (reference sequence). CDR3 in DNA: TGCAGTGCCCCGAGGGGGAATGAGCAGTTCTTC. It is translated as CSAPRGNEQFF.

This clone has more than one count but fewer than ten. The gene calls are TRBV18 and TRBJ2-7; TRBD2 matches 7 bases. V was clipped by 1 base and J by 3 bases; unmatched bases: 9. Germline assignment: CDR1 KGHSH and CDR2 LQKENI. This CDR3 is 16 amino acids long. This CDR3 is CASSPQNPGTNYEQYF. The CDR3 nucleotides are TGTGCCAGCTCACCACAGAACCCCGGGACTAACTACGAGCAGTACTTC.

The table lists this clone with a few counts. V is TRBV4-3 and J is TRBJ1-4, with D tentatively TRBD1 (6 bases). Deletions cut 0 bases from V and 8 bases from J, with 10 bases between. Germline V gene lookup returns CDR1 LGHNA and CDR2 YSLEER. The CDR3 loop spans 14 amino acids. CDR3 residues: CASSQDSDREKLFF. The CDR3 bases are TGCGCCAGCAGCCAAGATTCGGACAGAGAAAAACTGTTTTTT.

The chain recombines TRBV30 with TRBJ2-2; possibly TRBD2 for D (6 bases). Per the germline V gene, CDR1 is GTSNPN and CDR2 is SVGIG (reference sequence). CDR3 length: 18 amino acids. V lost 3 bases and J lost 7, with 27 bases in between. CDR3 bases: TGTGCCTGGAGAAAGGGGAAAGGACCCGCCTCGGAGGGCGGGGAGCTGTTTTTT. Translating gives CAWRKGKGPASEGGELFF.

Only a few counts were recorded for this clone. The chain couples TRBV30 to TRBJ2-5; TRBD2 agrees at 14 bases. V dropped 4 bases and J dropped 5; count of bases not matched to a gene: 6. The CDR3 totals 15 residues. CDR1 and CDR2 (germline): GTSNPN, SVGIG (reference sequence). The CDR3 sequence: CAWTGTSGRRETQYF. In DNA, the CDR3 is TGTGCCTGGACAGGGACTAGCGGGAGAAGGGAGACCCAGTACTTC.

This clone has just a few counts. CDR3 DNA sequence: TGCGCCAGCAGCCACGCGGGAGGGCCGAAGACCCAGTACTTC. Its translation is CASSHAGGPKTQYF. The chain links TRBV5-1 to TRBJ2-5, with 9 bases matching TRBD2. Germline V gene sequence: CDR1 SGHRS, CDR2 YFSETQ. The CDR3 runs 14 residues. With V trimmed by 4 bases and J by 6 bases, 7 bases remained unmatched.

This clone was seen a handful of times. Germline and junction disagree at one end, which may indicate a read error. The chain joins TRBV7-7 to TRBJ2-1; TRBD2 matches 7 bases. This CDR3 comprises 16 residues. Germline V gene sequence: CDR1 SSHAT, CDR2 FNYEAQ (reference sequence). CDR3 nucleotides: TGTGCTAGCAGCCCTTCACTAGCGTTTTCCTACAATGAGCAGTTCTTC. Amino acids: CASSPSLAFSYNEQFF.

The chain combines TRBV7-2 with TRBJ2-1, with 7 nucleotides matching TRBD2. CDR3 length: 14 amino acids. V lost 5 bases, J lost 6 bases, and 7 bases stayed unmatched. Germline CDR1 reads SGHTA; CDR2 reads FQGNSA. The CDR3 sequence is CASSQKTSINEQFF. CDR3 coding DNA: TGTGCCAGCAGCCAAAAGACTAGCATCAATGAGCAGTTCTTC.

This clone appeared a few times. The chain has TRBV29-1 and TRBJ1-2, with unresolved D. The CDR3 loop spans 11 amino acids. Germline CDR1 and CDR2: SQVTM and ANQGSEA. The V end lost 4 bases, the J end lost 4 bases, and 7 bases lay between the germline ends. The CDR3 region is CSVGVSYGYTF. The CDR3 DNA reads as TGCAGCGTTGGCGTTTCCTATGGCTACACCTTC.

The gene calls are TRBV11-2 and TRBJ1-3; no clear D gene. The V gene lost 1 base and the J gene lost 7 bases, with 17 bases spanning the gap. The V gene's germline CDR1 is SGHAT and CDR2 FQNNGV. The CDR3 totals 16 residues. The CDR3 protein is CASSLARPSRKNTIYF. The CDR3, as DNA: TGTGCCAGCAGCTTAGCCAGGCCTTCTCGGAAGAACACCATATATTTT. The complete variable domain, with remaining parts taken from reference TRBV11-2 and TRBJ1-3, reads EAGVAQSPRYKIIEKRQSVAFWCNPISGHATLYWYQQILGQGPKLLIQFQNNGVVDDSQLPKDRFSAERLKGVDSTLKIQPAKLEDSAVYLCASSLARPSRKNTIYFGEGSWLTVV.

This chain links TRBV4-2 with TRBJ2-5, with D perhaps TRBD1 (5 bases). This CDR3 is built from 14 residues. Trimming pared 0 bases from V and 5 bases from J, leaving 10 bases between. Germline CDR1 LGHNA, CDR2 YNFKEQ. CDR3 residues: CASSQDLGVETQYF. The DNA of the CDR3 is TGTGCCAGCAGCCAAGATTTAGGGGTTGAGACCCAGTACTTC.

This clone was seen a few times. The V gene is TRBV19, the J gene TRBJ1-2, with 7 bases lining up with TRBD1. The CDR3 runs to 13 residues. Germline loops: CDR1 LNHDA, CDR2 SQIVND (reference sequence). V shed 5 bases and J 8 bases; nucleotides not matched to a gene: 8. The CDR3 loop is CASSPSDRRGYTF. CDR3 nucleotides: TGTGCCAGTAGTCCTTCGGACAGGCGGGGCTACACCTTC.

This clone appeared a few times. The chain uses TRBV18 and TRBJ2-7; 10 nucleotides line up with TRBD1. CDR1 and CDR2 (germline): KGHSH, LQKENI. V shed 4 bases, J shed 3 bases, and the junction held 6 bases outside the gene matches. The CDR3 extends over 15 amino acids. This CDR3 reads CASSHSGTGVYEQYF. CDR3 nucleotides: TGTGCCAGCTCACATTCCGGGACAGGGGTCTACGAGCAGTACTTC.

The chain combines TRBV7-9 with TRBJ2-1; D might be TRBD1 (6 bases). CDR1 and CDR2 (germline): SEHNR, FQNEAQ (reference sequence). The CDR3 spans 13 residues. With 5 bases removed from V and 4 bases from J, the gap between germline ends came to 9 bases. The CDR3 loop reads CASSATGYNEQFF. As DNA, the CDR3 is TGTGCCAGCAGCGCTACAGGGTACAATGAGCAGTTCTTC.